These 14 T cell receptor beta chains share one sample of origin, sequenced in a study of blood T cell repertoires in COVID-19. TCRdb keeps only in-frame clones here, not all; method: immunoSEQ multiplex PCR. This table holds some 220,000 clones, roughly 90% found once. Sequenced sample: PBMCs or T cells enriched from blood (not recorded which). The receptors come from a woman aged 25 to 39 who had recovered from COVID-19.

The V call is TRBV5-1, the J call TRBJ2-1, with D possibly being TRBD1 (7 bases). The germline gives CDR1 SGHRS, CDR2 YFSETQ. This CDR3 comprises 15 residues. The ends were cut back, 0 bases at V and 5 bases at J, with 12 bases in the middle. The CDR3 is CASSLGRGRNNEQFF. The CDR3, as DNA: TGCGCCAGCAGCTTGGGGAGGGGGCGGAACAATGAGCAGTTCTTC.

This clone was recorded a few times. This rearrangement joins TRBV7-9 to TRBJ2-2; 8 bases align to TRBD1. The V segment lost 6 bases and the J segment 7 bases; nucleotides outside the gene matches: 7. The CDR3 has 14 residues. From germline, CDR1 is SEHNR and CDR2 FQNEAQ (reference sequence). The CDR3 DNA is TGTGCCAGCAGGGCGACAGGGGCAAACGGGGAGCTGTTTTTT. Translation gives CASRATGANGELFF. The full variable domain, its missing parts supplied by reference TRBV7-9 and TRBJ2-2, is DTGVSQNPRHKITKRGQNVTFRCDPISEHNRLYWYRQTLGQGPEFLTYFQNEAQLEKSRLLSDRFSAERPKGSFSTLEIQRTEQGDSAMYLCASRATGANGELFFGEGSRLTVL.

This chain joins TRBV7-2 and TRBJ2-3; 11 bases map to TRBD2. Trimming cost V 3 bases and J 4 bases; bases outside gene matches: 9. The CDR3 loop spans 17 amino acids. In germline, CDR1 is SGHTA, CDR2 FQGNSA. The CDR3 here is CASSFVAGGLMSDTQYF. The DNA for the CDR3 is TGTGCCAGCAGCTTTGTAGCGGGGGGGCTTATGTCAGATACGCAGTATTTT. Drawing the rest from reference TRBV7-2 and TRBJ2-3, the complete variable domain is GAGVSQSPSNKVTEKGKDVELRCDPISGHTALYWYRQSLGQGLEFLIYFQGNSAPDKSGLPSDRFSAERTGGSVSTLTIQRTQQEDSAVYLCASSFVAGGLMSDTQYFGPGTRLTVL.

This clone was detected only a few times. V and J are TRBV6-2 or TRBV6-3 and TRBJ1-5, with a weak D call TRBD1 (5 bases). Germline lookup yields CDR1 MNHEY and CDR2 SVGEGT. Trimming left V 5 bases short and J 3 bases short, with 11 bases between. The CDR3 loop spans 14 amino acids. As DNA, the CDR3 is TGTGCCAGCAGTGTGACAGATATCAATCAGCCCCAGCATTTT. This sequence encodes CASSVTDINQPQHF.

CDR3 sequence (DNA): TGTGCCAGCAGCTTGGGCGGGACAGATACGCAGTATTTT. Its translation: CASSLGGTDTQYF. The chain links TRBV5-4 to TRBJ2-3, with D possibly matching TRBD2 (5 bases). The CDR3 has 13 amino acids. Deletions cut 0 bases from V and 3 bases from J, with 5 bases between. Germline CDR1 SGHNT, CDR2 YYREEE (reference sequence).

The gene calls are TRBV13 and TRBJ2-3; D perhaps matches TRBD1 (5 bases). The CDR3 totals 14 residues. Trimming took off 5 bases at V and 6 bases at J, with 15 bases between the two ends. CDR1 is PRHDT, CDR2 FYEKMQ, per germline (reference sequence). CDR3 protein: CASSGHSRADTQYF. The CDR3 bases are TGTGCCAGCAGCGGACATTCTAGGGCGGATACGCAGTATTTT.

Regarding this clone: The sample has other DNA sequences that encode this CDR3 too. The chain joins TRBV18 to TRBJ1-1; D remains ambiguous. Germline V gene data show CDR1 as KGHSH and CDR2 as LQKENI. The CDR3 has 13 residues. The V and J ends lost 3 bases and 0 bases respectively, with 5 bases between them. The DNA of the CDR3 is TGTGCCAGCTCACCGGAGATGAACACTGAAGCTTTCTTT. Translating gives CASSPEMNTEAFF.

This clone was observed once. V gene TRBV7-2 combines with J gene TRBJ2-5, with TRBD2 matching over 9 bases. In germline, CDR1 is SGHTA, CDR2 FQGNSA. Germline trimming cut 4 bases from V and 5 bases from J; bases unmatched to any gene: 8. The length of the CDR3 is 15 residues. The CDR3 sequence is CASSSVAGGQETQYF. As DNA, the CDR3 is TGTGCCAGCAGCTCCGTGGCGGGGGGGCAGGAGACCCAGTACTTC.

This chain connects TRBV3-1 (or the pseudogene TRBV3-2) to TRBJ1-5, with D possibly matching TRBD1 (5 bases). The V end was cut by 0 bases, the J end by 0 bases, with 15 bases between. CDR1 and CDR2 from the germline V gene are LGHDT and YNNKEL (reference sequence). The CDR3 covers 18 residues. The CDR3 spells CASSQDLSGLRSNQPQHF. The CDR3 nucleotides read TGTGCCAGCAGCCAAGATCTCTCAGGGCTACGTAGCAATCAGCCCCAGCATTTT.

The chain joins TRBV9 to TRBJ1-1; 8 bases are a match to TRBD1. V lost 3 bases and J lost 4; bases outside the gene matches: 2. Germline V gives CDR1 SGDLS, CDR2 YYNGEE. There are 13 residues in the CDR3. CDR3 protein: CASSAGGVTEAFF. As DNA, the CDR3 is TGTGCCAGCAGCGCAGGGGGCGTCACTGAAGCTTTCTTT.

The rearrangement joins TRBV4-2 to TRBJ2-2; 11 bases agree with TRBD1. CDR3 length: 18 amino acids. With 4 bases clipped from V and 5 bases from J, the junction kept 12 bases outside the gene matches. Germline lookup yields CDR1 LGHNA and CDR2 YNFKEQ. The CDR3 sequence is CASSPGTGGRIITGELFF. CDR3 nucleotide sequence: TGTGCCAGCAGCCCCGGGACAGGGGGACGTATCATTACCGGGGAGCTGTTTTTT.

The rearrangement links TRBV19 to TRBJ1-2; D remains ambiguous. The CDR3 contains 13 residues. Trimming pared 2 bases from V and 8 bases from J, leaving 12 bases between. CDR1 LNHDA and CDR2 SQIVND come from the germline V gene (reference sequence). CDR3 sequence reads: CASSIRFAGGYTF. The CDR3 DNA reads TGTGCCAGTAGTATACGTTTTGCCGGGGGCTACACCTTC.

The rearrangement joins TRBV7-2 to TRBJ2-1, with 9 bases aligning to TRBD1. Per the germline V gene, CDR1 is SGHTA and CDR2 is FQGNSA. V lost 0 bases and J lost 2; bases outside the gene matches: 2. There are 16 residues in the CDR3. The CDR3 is CASSLAGTGPYNEQFF. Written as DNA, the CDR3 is TGTGCCAGCAGCTTAGCAGGGACAGGGCCCTACAATGAGCAGTTCTTC. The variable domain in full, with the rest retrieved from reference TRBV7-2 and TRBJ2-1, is GAGVSQSPSNKVTEKGKDVELRCDPISGHTALYWYRQSLGQGLEFLIYFQGNSAPDKSGLPSDRFSAERTGGSVSTLTIQRTQQEDSAVYLCASSLAGTGPYNEQFFGPGTRLTVL.

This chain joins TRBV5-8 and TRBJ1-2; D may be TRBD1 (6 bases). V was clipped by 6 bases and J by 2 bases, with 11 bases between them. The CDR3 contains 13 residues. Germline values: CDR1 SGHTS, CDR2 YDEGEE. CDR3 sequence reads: CASTRTANYGYTF. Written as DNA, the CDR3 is TGTGCCAGCACCAGGACAGCAAACTATGGCTACACCTTC.